The 29 T cell receptor beta chains given below trace back to one sample, sequenced in a study of T cell responses to AZD1222 COVID-19 vaccine. This table comes from immunoSEQ multiplex PCR, and its TCRdb copy is limited to in-frame clones, with some not included. The data hold tens of thousands of clones, with around 90% observed a single time. Here the sequenced sample was peripheral blood, taken on day 0 of AZD1222 vaccination. Source of these receptors: an adult in good health.

The rearrangement links TRBV10-3 to TRBJ2-2; a possible D gene is TRBD2 (6 bases). The CDR3 has 15 amino acids. The germline V gene has CDR1 ENHRY and CDR2 SYGVKD. V was clipped by 7 bases and J by 0 bases, with 12 bases between them. CDR3 in amino acids: CAITTTGANTGELFF. CDR3 sequence (DNA): TGTGCCATCACAACGACGGGAGCGAACACCGGGGAGCTGTTTTTT.

The chain's CDR3 is CASSLQIATEAFF. For the CDR3, the DNA is TGTGCCAGCAGCTTACAGATAGCTACTGAAGCTTTCTTT. This sequence joins TRBV7-2 and TRBJ1-1; D not resolved. The V gene's germline CDR1 is SGHTA and CDR2 FQGNSA. The CDR3 contains 13 residues. Deletions cut 2 bases from V and 5 bases from J, with 9 bases between. Filled out from reference TRBV7-2 and TRBJ1-1, the complete variable domain reads GAGVSQSPSNKVTEKGKDVELRCDPISGHTALYWYRQSLGQGLEFLIYFQGNSAPDKSGLPSDRFSAERTGGSVSTLTIQRTQQEDSAVYLCASSLQIATEAFFGQGTRLTVV.

The chain combines TRBV4-1 with TRBJ1-5; the D is unclear. CDR3 length: 18 residues. Germline CDR1 is MGHRA and CDR2 is YSYEKL. Trimming shortened V by 1 base and J by 2 bases, and 18 bases separated the two germline ends. The CDR3 spells CASSQADLGFGGNQPQHF. In DNA form, the CDR3 reads TGCGCCAGCAGCCAAGCCGATCTAGGGTTCGGGGGCAATCAGCCCCAGCATTTT.

This chain links TRBV7-2 with TRBJ1-5; D is undetermined. The CDR3 is 12 amino acids. Germline V gene data show CDR1 as SGHTA and CDR2 as FQGNSA. Deletions cut 3 bases from V and 2 bases from J, with 2 bases between. The DNA for the CDR3 is TGTGCCAGCAGCTTGGGCAATCAGCCCCAGCATTTT. It specifies CASSLGNQPQHF.

The V and J genes are TRBV9 and TRBJ2-2, with unresolved D. This CDR3 has 14 residues. Trimming took 3 bases from V and 4 from J, leaving 10 bases between them. Germline CDR1 reads SGDLS; CDR2 reads YYNGEE. CDR3: CASSDPTRTGELFF. As DNA, the CDR3 is TGTGCCAGCAGCGATCCTACCCGCACCGGGGAGCTGTTTTTT. The full variable domain, completed using reference TRBV9 and TRBJ2-2, is DSGVTQTPKHLITATGQRVTLRCSPRSGDLSVYWYQQSLDQGLQFLIQYYNGEERAKGNILERFSAQQFPDLHSELNLSSLELGDSALYFCASSDPTRTGELFFGEGSRLTVL.

V gene TRBV7-9 combines with J gene TRBJ1-1; D gene uncertain. Germline CDR1 SEHNR, CDR2 FQNEAQ (reference sequence). V dropped 5 bases and J dropped 0 bases, with 22 bases sitting between them. The CDR3 loop spans 18 amino acids. The CDR3 sequence: CASSLKTKTTHMNTEAFF. For the CDR3, the DNA is TGTGCCAGCAGCCTAAAAACAAAGACCACACACATGAACACTGAAGCTTTCTTT.

The chain links TRBV5-8 to TRBJ2-5; D unclear. CDR3 length: 11 residues. The V end lost 5 bases, the J end lost 4 bases, and 6 bases lay between the germline ends. Germline V gene sequence: CDR1 SGHTS, CDR2 YDEGEE. CDR3 protein: CASRTGETQYF. The CDR3 bases are TGTGCCAGCAGGACTGGAGAGACCCAGTACTTC.

The chain links TRBV4-2 to TRBJ2-7, with 9 bases fitting TRBD1. The CDR3 is made up of 16 amino acids. Germline V gene sequence: CDR1 LGHNA, CDR2 YNFKEQ. The V gene end was trimmed by 3 bases and the J gene end by 3 bases; junction bases not matched to a gene: 9. Here the CDR3 reads CASSQTPGQGLYEQYF. Written as DNA, the CDR3 is TGTGCCAGCAGCCAGACACCGGGACAGGGACTCTACGAGCAGTACTTC.

This chain links TRBV19 with TRBJ1-2; TRBD1 might be the D (6 bases). The CDR3 runs to 14 residues. From germline, CDR1 is LNHDA and CDR2 SQIVND (reference sequence). The V and J ends lost 3 bases and 10 bases respectively, with 18 bases between them. CDR3 nucleotides: TGTGCCAGTAGTATGATGGGGGCCCGCCAGGACTACACCTTC. It codes for CASSMMGARQDYTF.

This clone is a singleton in its sample. This sequence joins TRBV9 and TRBJ2-1, with a possible D match to TRBD2 (6 bases). Trimming removed 6 bases from V and 6 bases from J, with 19 bases in between. This CDR3 has 15 residues. In germline, CDR1 is SGDLS, CDR2 YYNGEE. CDR3 in DNA: TGTGCCAGCACGATATCCGGGACTGCCTTCAATGAGCAGTTCTTC. Protein sequence: CASTISGTAFNEQFF.

V gene TRBV5-6 combines with J gene TRBJ1-4; tentatively, D is TRBD1 (5 bases). The germline gives CDR1 SGHDT, CDR2 YYEEEE. This CDR3 is built from 16 residues. V lost 0 bases and J 0 bases, leaving 9 bases between the germline ends. CDR3 DNA: TGTGCCAGCAGCTTGGGCAGGGTTTCAACTAATGAAAAACTGTTTTTT. It specifies CASSLGRVSTNEKLFF.

This chain joins TRBV7-3 and TRBJ2-1; D is possibly TRBD2 (6 bases). V lost 4 bases to trimming and J lost 2 bases, with 15 bases between them. The CDR3 has 16 residues. Germline V gene data show CDR1 as SGHTA and CDR2 as FQGTGA. The CDR3 sequence is CASSWRGGGTYNEQFF. Written as DNA, the CDR3 is TGTGCCAGCAGCTGGAGGGGTGGAGGGACCTACAATGAGCAGTTCTTC.

This sequence joins TRBV6-1 and TRBJ2-7; D call uncertain. The V gene's germline CDR1 is MNHNS and CDR2 SASEGT. The CDR3 length is 12 residues. V was clipped by 2 bases and J by 3 bases, with 5 bases between them. Here the CDR3 reads CASSEIGYEQYF. The CDR3 DNA reads as TGTGCCAGCAGTGAAATAGGCTACGAGCAGTACTTC.

This chain links TRBV30 with TRBJ1-2; D gene uncertain. Germline V CDR1 and CDR2: GTSNPN, SVGIG (reference sequence). The CDR3 extends over 13 amino acids. Trimming stripped 0 bases from V and 8 bases from J, with 13 bases between. DNA of the CDR3: TGTGCCTGGAGTGTAGAATATACGGGGGGCTACACCTTC. Translating gives CAWSVEYTGGYTF.

The V gene is TRBV30, the J gene TRBJ2-7; D possibly matches TRBD1 or TRBD2 (5 bases each). The CDR3 extends over 12 amino acids. V lost 3 bases to trimming and J lost 4 bases, with 10 bases between them. Per the germline V gene, CDR1 is GTSNPN and CDR2 is SVGIG (reference sequence). The CDR3 nucleotides are TGTGCCTGGAGCCGGGGACCGTACGAGCAGTACTTC. Its translation is CAWSRGPYEQYF.

The rearrangement joins TRBV7-9 to TRBJ2-1; 8 positions agree with TRBD2. The germline gives CDR1 SEHNR, CDR2 FQNEAQ (reference sequence). V dropped 5 bases and J dropped 3; count of bases not matched to a gene: 6. This CDR3 region has 15 residues. The CDR3 protein is CASSRPAGGYNEQFF. In nucleotides, the CDR3 is TGTGCCAGCAGCCGCCCGGCGGGGGGCTACAATGAGCAGTTCTTC. Using reference TRBV7-9 and TRBJ2-1 for the parts outside the CDR3, the full variable domain is DTGVSQNPRHKITKRGQNVTFRCDPISEHNRLYWYRQTLGQGPEFLTYFQNEAQLEKSRLLSDRFSAERPKGSFSTLEIQRTEQGDSAMYLCASSRPAGGYNEQFFGPGTRLTVL.

The V and J genes are TRBV7-9 and TRBJ2-3; D not certain. There are 15 residues in the CDR3. In germline, CDR1 is SEHNR, CDR2 FQNEAQ (reference sequence). The V end was cut by 1 base, the J end by 1 base, with 9 bases between. The CDR3: CASSLGSEGTDTQYF. DNA of the CDR3: TGTGCCAGCAGCTTAGGTTCTGAAGGCACAGATACGCAGTATTTT.

The chain couples TRBV3-1 (or the pseudogene TRBV3-2) to TRBJ2-5; possibly TRBD2 for D (7 bases). Trimming removed 4 bases at V and 4 bases at J, with 13 bases between. Looked up from germline, CDR1 is LGHDT and CDR2 is YNNKEL (reference sequence). The CDR3 length is 14 residues. Here the CDR3 reads CASSPSGGRETQYF. CDR3 DNA sequence: TGTGCCAGCAGCCCCTCCGGGGGGCGAGAGACCCAGTACTTC.

The gene calls are TRBV6-6 and TRBJ2-1; D gene unclear. Germline V gene sequence: CDR1 MNHNY, CDR2 SVGAGI (reference sequence). The CDR3 has 14 residues. The V and J ends lost 0 bases and 6 bases respectively, with 9 bases between them. CDR3 coding DNA: TGTGCCAGCAGTTACTCGGCACGGAGCAATGAGCAGTTCTTC. Translating it yields CASSYSARSNEQFF.

This clone was counted once. This sequence joins TRBV29-1 and TRBJ2-5; D gene ambiguous. Germline lookup yields CDR1 SQVTM and CDR2 ANQGSEA. The CDR3 length is 14 residues. The V and J ends lost 4 bases and 1 base respectively, with 13 bases between them. CDR3 sequence (DNA): TGCAGCGTTGGATTGGTTGGGTCCCAAGAGACCCAGTACTTC. Residues: CSVGLVGSQETQYF.

There are a few counts of this clone. The V call is TRBV3-1 (or the pseudogene TRBV3-2), the J call TRBJ2-1, with 7 bases lining up with TRBD1. Germline loops: CDR1 LGHDT, CDR2 YNNKEL (reference sequence). The V and J ends lost 3 bases and 5 bases, in that order; junction bases with no gene match: 7. The CDR3 has 15 amino acids. The CDR3 sequence: CASSHSGTDNNEQFF. CDR3 nucleotides: TGTGCCAGCAGCCACTCCGGGACAGATAACAATGAGCAGTTCTTC.

The CDR3: CASSSEGVGMYF. CDR3 in DNA: TGCGCCAGCAGCTCGGAGGGGGTCGGCATGTACTTC. V is TRBV5-1 and J is TRBJ2-7; the D gene could be TRBD1 or TRBD2 (6 bases each). Trimming removed 3 bases from V and 12 bases from J, with 16 bases in between. CDR1 and CDR2 (germline): SGHRS, YFSETQ. The CDR3 is made up of 12 amino acids.

The chain joins TRBV5-8 to TRBJ1-1, with unresolved D. Between the trimmed V and J ends, which lost 1 base and 1 base, there was a span of 5 bases. This CDR3 has 13 amino acids. Germline values: CDR1 SGHTS, CDR2 YDEGEE. The CDR3 protein is CASSLLKNTEAFF. DNA for the CDR3: TGTGCCAGCAGCTTGTTAAAGAACACTGAAGCTTTCTTT.

This chain uses TRBV19 with TRBJ1-2, with D possibly matching TRBD1 (6 bases). In germline, CDR1 is LNHDA, CDR2 SQIVND (reference sequence). Trimming removed 4 bases at V and 4 bases at J, with 10 bases between. This CDR3 is 13 amino acids long. Here the CDR3 reads CASSTDRFYGYTF. CDR3 sequence (DNA): TGTGCCAGTAGTACGGACAGATTCTATGGCTACACCTTC.

About this clone: Other DNA sequences in this specimen translate into the identical CDR3. The chain is built from TRBV4-2 and TRBJ2-7, with 9 bases that match TRBD1. The CDR3 is made up of 14 amino acids. CDR1 is LGHNA and CDR2 is YNFKEQ in the germline V gene. The ends lost 3 bases at V and 0 bases at J; junction bases unmatched: 0. For the CDR3, the DNA is TGTGCCAGCAGCCAGGGACAGGGCTCCTACGAGCAGTACTTC. It codes for CASSQGQGSYEQYF.

The genes are TRBV9 and TRBJ1-4, with D tentatively TRBD1 (5 bases). Germline V gene lookup returns CDR1 SGDLS and CDR2 YYNGEE. V was trimmed by 3 bases and J by 10 bases, leaving 16 bases between them. This CDR3 comprises 14 residues. CDR3 sequence reads: CASSASGDRGKLFF. The CDR3 nucleotides read TGTGCCAGCAGCGCCAGTGGGGATAGGGGAAAACTGTTTTTT.

V gene TRBV5-1 combines with J gene TRBJ1-1; D perhaps matches TRBD1 (5 bases). V was trimmed by 1 base and J by 5 bases, leaving 9 bases between them. The CDR3 has 13 amino acids. Germline loops: CDR1 SGHRS, CDR2 YFSETQ. The CDR3 spells CASSLMGETEAFF. DNA of the CDR3: TGCGCCAGCAGCTTGATGGGGGAGACTGAAGCTTTCTTT.

DNA for the CDR3: TGTGCTAGTGGTTTGGCGGGAGGCGGCGGGGAGCTGTTTTTT. Residues: CASGLAGGGGELFF. The chain employs TRBV12-5 and TRBJ2-2; 7 nucleotides agree with TRBD2. Looked up from germline, CDR1 is LGHNT and CDR2 is FRNRAP. The CDR3 is 14 residues long. V was pared by 1 base and J by 7 bases, with 3 bases of the junction left unmatched.

The table lists this clone with a count of one. The J gene is TRBJ2-3, the V gene TRBV30; no reliable D call. Germline-derived CDR1 and CDR2 are GTSNPN and SVGIG (reference sequence). Trimming took 3 bases from V and 5 from J, leaving 12 bases between them. The CDR3 is 13 amino acids. CDR3 sequence: CAWSHLQKDTQYF. In DNA, the CDR3 is TGTGCCTGGAGCCACCTCCAGAAAGATACGCAGTATTTT.